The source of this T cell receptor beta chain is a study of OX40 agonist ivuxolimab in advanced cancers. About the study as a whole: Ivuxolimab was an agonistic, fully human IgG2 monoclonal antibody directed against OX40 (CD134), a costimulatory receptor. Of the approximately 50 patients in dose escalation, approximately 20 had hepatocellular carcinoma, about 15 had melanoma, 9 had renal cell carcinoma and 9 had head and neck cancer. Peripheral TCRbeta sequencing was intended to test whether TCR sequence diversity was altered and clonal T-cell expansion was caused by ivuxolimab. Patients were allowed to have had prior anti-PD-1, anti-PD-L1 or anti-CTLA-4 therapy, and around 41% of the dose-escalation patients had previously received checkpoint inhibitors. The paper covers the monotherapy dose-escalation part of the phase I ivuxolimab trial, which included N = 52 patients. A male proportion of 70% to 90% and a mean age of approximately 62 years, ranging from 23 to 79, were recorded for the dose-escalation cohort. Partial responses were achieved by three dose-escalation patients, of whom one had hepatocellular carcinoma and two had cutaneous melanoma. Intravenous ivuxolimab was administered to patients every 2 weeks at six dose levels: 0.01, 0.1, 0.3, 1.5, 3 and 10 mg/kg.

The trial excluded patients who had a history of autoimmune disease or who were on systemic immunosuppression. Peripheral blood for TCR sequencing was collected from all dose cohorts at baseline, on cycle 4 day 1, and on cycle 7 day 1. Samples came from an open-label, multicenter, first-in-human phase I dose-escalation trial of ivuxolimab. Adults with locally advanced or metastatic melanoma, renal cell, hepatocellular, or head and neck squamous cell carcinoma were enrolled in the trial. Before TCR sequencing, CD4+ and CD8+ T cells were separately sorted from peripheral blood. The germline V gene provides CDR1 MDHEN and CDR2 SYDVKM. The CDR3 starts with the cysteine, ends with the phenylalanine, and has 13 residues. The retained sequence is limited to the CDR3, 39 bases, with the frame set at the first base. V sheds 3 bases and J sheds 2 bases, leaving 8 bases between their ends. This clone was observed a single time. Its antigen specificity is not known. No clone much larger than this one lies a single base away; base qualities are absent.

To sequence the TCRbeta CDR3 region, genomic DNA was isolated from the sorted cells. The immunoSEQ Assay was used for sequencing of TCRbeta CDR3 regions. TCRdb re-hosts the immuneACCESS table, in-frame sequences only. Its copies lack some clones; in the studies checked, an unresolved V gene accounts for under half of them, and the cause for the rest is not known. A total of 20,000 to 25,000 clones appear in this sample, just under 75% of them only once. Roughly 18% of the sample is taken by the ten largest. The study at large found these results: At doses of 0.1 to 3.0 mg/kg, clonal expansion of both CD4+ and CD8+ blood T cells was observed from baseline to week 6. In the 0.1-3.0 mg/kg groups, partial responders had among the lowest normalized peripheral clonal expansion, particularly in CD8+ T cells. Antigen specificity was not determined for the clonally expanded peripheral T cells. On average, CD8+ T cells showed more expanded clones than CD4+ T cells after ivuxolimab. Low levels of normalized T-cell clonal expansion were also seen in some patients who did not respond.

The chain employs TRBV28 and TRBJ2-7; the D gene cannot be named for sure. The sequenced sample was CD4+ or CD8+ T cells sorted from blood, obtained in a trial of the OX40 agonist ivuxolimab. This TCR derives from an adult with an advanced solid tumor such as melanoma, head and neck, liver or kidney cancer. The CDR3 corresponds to CASSFAGTYEQYF. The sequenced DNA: TGTGCCAGCAGTTTTGCAGGCACCTACGAGCAGTACTTC.